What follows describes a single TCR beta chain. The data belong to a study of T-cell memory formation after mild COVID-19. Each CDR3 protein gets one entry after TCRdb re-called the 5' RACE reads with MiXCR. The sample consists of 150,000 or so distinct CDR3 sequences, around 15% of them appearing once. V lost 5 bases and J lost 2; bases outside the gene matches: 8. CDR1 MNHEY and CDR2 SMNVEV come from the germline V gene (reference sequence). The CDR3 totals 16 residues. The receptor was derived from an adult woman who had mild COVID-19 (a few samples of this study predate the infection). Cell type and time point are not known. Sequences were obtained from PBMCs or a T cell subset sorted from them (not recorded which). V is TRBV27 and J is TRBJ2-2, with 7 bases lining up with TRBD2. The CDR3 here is CASSPRLADNTGELFF. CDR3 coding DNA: TGTGCCAGCAGTCCCCGACTAGCCGACAACACCGGGGAGCTGTTTTTT.